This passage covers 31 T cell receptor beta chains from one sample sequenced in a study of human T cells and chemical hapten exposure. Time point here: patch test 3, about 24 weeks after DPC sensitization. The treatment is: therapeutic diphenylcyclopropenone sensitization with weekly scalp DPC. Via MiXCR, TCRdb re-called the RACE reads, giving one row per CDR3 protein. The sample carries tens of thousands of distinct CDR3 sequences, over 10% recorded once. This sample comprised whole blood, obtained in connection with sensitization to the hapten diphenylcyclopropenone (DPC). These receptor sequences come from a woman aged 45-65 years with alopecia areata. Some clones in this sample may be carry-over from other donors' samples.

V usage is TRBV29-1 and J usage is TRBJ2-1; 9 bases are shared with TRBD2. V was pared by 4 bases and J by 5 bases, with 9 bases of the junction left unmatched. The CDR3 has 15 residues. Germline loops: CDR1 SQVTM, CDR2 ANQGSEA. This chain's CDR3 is CSVVRGTSIDNEQFF. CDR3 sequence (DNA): TGCAGCGTTGTTCGTGGGACTAGCATCGACAATGAGCAGTTCTTC.

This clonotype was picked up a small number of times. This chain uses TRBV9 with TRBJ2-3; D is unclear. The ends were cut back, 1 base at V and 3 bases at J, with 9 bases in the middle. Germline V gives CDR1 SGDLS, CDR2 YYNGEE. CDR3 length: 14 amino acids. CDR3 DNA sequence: TGTGCCAGCAGCGTATTTGTGGGAACAGATACGCAGTATTTT. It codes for CASSVFVGTDTQYF. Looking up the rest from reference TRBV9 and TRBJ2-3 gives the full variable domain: DSGVTQTPKHLITATGQRVTLRCSPRSGDLSVYWYQQSLDQGLQFLIQYYNGEERAKGNILERFSAQQFPDLHSELNLSSLELGDSALYFCASSVFVGTDTQYFGPGTRLTVL.

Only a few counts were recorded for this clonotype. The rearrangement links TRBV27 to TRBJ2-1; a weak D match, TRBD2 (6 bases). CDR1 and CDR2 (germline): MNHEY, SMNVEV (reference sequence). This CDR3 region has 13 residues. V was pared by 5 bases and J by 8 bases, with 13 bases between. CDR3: CASSRSGGYEQFF. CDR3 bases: TGTGCCAGCAGTAGGTCCGGGGGTTATGAGCAGTTCTTC.

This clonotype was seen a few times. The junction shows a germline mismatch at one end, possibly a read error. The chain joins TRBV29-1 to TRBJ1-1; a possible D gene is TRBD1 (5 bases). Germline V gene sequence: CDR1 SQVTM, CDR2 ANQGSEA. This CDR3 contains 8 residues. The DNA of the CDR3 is TGTGGGGGCACTGAAGCTTTCTTT. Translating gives CGGTEAFF.

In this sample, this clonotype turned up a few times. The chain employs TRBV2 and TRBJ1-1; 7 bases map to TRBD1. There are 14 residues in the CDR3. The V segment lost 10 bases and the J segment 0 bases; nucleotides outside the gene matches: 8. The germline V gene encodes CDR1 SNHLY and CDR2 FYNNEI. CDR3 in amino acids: CATSGTVLNTEAFF. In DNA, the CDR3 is TGTGCCACCTCCGGGACAGTCTTGAACACTGAAGCTTTCTTT. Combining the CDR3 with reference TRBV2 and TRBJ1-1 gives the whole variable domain EPEVTQTPSHQVTQMGQEVILRCVPISNHLYFYWYRQILGQKVEFLVSFYNNEISEKSEIFDDQFSVERPDGSNFTLKIRSTKLEDSAMYFCATSGTVLNTEAFFGQGTRLTVV.

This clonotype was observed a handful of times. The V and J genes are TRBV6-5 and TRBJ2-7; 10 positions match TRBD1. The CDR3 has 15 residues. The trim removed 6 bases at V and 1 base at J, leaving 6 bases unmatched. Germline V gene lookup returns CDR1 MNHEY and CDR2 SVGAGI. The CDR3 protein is CASRTPGQGSYEQYF. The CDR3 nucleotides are TGTGCCAGCAGAACCCCGGGACAGGGGTCCTACGAGCAGTACTTC.

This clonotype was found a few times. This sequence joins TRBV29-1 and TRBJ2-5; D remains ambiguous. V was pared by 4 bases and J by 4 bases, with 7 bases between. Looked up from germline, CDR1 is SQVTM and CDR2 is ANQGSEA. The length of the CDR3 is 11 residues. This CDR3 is CSVAPGETQYF. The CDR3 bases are TGCAGCGTTGCCCCTGGAGAGACCCAGTACTTC.

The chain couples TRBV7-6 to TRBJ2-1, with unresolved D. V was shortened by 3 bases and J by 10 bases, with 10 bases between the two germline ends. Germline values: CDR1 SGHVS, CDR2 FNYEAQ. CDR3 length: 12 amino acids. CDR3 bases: TGTGCCAGCAGCTTGTCCGAGTCCGAGCAGTTCTTC. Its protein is CASSLSESEQFF.

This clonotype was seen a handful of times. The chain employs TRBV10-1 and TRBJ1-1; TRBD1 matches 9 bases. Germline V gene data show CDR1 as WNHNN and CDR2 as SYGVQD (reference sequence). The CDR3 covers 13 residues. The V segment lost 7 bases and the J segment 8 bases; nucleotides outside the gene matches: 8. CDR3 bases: TGCGCCAGCATTAATTCCGGGACAGGGGAAGCTTTCTTT. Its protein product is CASINSGTGEAFF.

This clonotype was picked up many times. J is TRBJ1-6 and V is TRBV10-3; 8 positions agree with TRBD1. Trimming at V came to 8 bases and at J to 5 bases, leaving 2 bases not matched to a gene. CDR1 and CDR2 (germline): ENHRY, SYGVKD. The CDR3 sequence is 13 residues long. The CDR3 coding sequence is TGTGCCATCTCGGGACAGGATAATTCACCCCTCCACTTT. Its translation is CAISGQDNSPLHF.

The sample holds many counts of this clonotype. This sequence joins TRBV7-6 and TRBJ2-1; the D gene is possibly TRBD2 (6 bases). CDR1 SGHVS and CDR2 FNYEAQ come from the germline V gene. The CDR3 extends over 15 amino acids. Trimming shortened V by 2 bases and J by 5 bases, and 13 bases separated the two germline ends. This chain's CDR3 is CASSLLLGTHNEQFF. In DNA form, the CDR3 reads TGTGCCAGCAGCTTACTTTTAGGGACTCACAATGAGCAGTTCTTC.

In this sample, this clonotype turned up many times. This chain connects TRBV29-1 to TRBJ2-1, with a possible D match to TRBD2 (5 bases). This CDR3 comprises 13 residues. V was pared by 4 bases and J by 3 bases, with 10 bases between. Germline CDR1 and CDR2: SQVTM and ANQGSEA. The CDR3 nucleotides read TGCAGCGTTGTTCCTAGCTACTACAATGAGCAGTTCTTC. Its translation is CSVVPSYYNEQFF.

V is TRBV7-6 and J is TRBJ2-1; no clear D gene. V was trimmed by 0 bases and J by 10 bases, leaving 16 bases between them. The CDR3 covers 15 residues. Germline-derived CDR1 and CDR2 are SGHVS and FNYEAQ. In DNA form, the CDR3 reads TGTGCCAGCAGCTTAGCGATGGTGGGGTTGGGAGAGCAGTTCTTC. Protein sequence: CASSLAMVGLGEQFF. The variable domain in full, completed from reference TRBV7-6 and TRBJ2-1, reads GAGVSQSPRYKVTKRGQDVALRCDPISGHVSLYWYRQALGQGPEFLTYFNYEAQQDKSGLPNDRFSAERPEGSISTLTIQRTEQRDSAMYRCASSLAMVGLGEQFFGPGTRLTVL.

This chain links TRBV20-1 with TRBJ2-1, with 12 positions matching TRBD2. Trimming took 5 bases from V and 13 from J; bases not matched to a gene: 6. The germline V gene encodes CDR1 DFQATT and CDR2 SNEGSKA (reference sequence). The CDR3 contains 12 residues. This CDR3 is CSASLAGGPQFF. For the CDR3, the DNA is TGCAGTGCTTCCCTAGCGGGAGGGCCTCAGTTCTTC.

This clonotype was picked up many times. The DNA for the CDR3 is TGCGCCAGCAGTACCTACCGGGAGCTGTTTTTT. Translated: CASSTYRELFF. The chain has TRBV10-1 and TRBJ2-2; D not resolved. The germline gives CDR1 WNHNN, CDR2 SYGVQD (reference sequence). CDR3 size: 11 residues. The V end was cut by 5 bases, the J end by 9 bases, with 7 bases between.

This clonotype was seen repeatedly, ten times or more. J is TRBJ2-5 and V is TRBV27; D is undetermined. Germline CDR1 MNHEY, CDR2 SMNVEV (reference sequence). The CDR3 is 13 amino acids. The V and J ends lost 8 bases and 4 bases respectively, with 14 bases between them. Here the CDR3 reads CASGLGYGETQYF. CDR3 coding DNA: TGTGCCAGCGGTCTAGGGTATGGAGAGACCCAGTACTTC.

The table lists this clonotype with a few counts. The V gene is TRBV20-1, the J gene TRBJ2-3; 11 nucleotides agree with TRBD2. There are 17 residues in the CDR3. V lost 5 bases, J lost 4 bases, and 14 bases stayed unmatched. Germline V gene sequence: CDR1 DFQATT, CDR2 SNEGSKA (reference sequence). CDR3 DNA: TGCAGTGCTCCCCCGCTAGCGGGAGGTCGGAGAGCAGATACGCAGTATTTT. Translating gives CSAPPLAGGRRADTQYF.

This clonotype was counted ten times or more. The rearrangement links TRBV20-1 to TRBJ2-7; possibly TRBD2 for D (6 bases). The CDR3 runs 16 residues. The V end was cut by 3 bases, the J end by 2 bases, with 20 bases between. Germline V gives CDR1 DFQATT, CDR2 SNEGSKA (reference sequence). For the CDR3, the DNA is TGCAGTGCTAGTGCGCCACTTAGCGGACTTACCTACGAGCAGTACTTC. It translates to CSASAPLSGLTYEQYF.

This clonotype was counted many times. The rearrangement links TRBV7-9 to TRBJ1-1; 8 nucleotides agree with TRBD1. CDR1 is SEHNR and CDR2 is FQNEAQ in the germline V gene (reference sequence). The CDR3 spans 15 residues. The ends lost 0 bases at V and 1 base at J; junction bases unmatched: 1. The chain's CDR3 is CASSLAQGGNTEAFF. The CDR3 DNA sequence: TGTGCCAGCAGCTTAGCACAGGGGGGGAACACTGAAGCTTTCTTT.

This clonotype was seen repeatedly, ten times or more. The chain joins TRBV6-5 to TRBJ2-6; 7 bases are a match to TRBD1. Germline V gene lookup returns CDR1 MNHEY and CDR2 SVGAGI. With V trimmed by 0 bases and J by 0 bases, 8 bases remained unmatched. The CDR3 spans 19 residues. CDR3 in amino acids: CASSYSPPGQLSGANVLTF. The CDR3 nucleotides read TGTGCCAGCAGTTACTCCCCTCCGGGACAGCTCTCTGGGGCCAACGTCCTGACTTTC.

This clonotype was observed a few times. CDR3 coding DNA: TGTGCCAGCAGCTCGCCTGGGGTGGGCACAGATACGCAGTATTTT. Amino acids: CASSSPGVGTDTQYF. J is TRBJ2-3 and V is TRBV7-9; D unresolved. Trimming removed 4 bases from V and 1 base from J, with 12 bases in between. CDR1 and CDR2 from the germline V gene are SEHNR and FQNEAQ (reference sequence). The CDR3 sequence is 15 residues long.

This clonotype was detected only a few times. The CDR3 coding sequence is TGCAGCGGACGGAGGCGGGGGCCCACAGATACGCAGTATTTT. Translation: CSGRRRGPTDTQYF. This chain uses TRBV29-1 with TRBJ2-3, with D perhaps TRBD2 (7 bases). Germline lookup yields CDR1 SQVTM and CDR2 ANQGSEA. Trimming stripped 7 bases from V and 2 bases from J, with 16 bases between. The CDR3 runs 14 residues.

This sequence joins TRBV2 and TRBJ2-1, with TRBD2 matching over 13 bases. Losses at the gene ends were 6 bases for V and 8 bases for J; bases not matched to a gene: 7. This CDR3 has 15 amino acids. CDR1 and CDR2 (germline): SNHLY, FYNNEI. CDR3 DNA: TGTGCCAGCAGGGTACTAGCGGGAGGGCCACATGAGCAGTTCTTC. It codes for CASRVLAGGPHEQFF. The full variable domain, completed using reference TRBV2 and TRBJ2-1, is EPEVTQTPSHQVTQMGQEVILRCVPISNHLYFYWYRQILGQKVEFLVSFYNNEISEKSEIFDDQFSVERPDGSNFTLKIRSTKLEDSAMYFCASRVLAGGPHEQFFGPGTRLTVL.

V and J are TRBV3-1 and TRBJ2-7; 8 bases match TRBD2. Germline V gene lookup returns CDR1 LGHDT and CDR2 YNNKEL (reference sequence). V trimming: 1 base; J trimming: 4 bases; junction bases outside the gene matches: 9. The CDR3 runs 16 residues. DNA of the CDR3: TGTGCCAGCAGCCAAGGTCTAGCGGGCGTAGCTTACGAGCAGTACTTC. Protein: CASSQGLAGVAYEQYF.

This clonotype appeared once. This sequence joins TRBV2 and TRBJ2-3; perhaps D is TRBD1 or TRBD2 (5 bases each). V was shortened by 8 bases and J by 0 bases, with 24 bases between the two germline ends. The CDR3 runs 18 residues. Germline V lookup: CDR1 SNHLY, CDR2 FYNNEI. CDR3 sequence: CASGGPGTPTRSTDTQYF. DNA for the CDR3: TGTGCCAGCGGAGGCCCCGGGACCCCTACCCGTAGCACAGATACGCAGTATTTT.

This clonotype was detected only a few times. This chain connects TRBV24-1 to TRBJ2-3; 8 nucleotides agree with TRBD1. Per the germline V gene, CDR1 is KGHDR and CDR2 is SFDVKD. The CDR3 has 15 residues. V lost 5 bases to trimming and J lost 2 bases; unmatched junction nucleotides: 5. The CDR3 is CATSVSQGVTDTQYF. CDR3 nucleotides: TGTGCCACCAGTGTTTCACAGGGGGTCACAGATACGCAGTATTTT.

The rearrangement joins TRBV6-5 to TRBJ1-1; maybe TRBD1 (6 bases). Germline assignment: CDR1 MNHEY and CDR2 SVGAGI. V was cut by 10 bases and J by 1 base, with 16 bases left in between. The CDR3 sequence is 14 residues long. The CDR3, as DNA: TGTGCCACCAAGGGGGGTCTGGGGAACACTGAAGCTTTCTTT. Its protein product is CATKGGLGNTEAFF.

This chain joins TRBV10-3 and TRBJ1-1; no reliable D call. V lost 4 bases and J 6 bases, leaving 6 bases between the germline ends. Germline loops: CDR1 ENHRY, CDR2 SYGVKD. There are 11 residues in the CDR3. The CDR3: CAISAGAEAFF. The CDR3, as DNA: TGTGCCATCAGTGCGGGTGCTGAAGCTTTCTTT.

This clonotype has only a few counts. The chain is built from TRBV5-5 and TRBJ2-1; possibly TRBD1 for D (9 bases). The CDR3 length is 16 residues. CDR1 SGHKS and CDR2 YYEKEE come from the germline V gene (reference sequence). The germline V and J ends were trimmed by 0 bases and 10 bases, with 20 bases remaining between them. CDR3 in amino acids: CASSLVVTSGQGEQFF. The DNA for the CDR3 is TGTGCCAGCAGCTTGGTGGTCACTAGCGGACAGGGGGAGCAGTTCTTC. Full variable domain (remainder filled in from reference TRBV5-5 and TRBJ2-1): DAGVTQSPTHLIKTRGQQVTLRCSPISGHKSVSWYQQVLGQGPQFIFQYYEKEERGRGNFPDRFSARQFPNYSSELNVNALLLGDSALYLCASSLVVTSGQGEQFFGPGTRLTVL.

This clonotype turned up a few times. CDR3 region: CASSATWDRGNEQYF. CDR3 coding DNA: TGTGCCAGCAGCGCAACCTGGGACAGGGGAAACGAGCAGTACTTC. This sequence joins TRBV9 and TRBJ2-7; 10 bases align to TRBD1. V trimming: 3 bases; J trimming: 5 bases; junction bases outside the gene matches: 8. The CDR3 is 15 residues long. Germline V gene data show CDR1 as SGDLS and CDR2 as YYNGEE.

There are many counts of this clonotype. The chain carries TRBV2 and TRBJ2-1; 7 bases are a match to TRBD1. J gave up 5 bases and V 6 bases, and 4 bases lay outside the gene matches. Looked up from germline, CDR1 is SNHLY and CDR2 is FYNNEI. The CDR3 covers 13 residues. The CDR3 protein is CASRGQMNNEQFF. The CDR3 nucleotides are TGTGCCAGCAGGGGACAGATGAACAATGAGCAGTTCTTC.